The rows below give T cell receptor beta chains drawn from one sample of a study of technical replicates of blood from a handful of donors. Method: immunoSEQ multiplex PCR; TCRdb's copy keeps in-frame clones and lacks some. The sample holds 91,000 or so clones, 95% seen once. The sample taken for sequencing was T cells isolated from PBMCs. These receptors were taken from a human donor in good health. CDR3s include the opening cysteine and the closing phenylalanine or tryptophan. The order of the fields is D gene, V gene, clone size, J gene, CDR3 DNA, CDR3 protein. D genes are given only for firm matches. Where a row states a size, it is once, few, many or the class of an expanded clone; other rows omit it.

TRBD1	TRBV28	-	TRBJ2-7	TGTGCCAGCAACAGGGACAGGGCCTACTACGAGCAGTACTTC	CASNRDRAYYEQYF
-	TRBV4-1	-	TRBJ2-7	TGCGCCAGCAGCCCCAGTCGCGGCGAGCAGTACTTC	CASSPSRGEQYF
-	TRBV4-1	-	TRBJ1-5	TGCGCCAGCAGCCAAGTGGATGCAGGCCAGCCCCAGCATTTT	CASSQVDAGQPQHF
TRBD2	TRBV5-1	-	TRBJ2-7	TGCGCCAGCAGCTGGACTAGCCCAGACTACGAGCAGTACTTC	CASSWTSPDYEQYF
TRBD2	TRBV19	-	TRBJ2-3	TGTGCCAGTAGTATTCCACTAGCGGGAACCCGCACAGATACGCAGTATTTT	CASSIPLAGTRTDTQYF
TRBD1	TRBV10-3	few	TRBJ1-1	TGTGCCATCAGCAGGGGGCCGGACACTGAAGCTTTCTTT	CAISRGPDTEAFF
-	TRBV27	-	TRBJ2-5	TGTGCCAGCAGCGGCGGGACCCTCCCGCAAGAGACCCAGTACTTC	CASSGGTLPQETQYF
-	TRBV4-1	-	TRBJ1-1	TGCGCCAGCAGCCAAGAGGAGGGAATGGACACTGAAGCTTTCTTT	CASSQEEGMDTEAFF
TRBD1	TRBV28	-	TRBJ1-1	TGTGCCAGCAGCCGAACCGGGACAGATGAAGCTTTCTTT	CASSRTGTDEAFF
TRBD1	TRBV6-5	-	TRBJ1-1	TGTGCCAGCAGGGGACAGGGCACTGAAGCTTTCTTT	CASRGQGTEAFF
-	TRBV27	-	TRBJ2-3	TGTGCCAGCACTAGAGCGGGACATAACACAGATACGCAGTATTTT	CASTRAGHNTDTQYF
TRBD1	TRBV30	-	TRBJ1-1	TGTGCCTTGCCACGGACAGGGATGGATGAAGCTTTCTTT	CALPRTGMDEAFF
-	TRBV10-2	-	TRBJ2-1	TGCGCCAGCAGTGAGTCTGGGGCTAATGAGCAGTTCTTC	CASSESGANEQFF
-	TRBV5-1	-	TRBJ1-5	TGCGCCAGCAGCTTGGAATTCGATCAGCCCCAGCATTTT	CASSLEFDQPQHF
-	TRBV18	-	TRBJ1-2	TGTGCCAGCTCACCAGAACAGGCTTTCTCCTGGGGCTACACCTTC	CASSPEQAFSWGYTF
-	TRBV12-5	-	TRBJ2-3	TGTGCTAGTGGTTTGGGAGAGGGAGATACGCAGTATTTT	CASGLGEGDTQYF
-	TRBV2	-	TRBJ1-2	TGTGCCAGCAGTGAACGGGGAGTCTATGGCTACACCTTC	CASSERGVYGYTF
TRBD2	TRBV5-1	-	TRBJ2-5	TGCGCCAGCATTAGCGGGGGGCTACCACAAGAGACCCAGTACTTC	CASISGGLPQETQYF
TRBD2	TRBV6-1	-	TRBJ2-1	TGTGCCTGCACCCTCGGGACTAGCGGGACGGGGGAGCAGTTCTTC	CACTLGTSGTGEQFF
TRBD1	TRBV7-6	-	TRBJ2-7	TGTGCCAGCAGCTATGGGACAGGGGGCGAGTCCTACGAGCAGTACTTC	CASSYGTGGESYEQYF
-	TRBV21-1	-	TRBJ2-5	TGTGCCAGCAGCAAAGCAAGCGGGGGGGAACAAGAGGCCCAGTACTTC	CASSKASGGEQEAQYF
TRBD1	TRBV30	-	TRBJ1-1	TGTGCCTGGAGCACAGGGGGAAGTACTGAAGCTTTCTTT	CAWSTGGSTEAFF
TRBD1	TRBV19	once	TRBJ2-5	TGTGCCAGTAGTATCGCCCCCCTGGGACAGAAAGAGACCCAGTACTTC	CASSIAPLGQKETQYF
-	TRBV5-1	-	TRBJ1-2	TGCGCCAGCAGCTTAGCGGGAAACGCCTATGGCTACACCTTC	CASSLAGNAYGYTF
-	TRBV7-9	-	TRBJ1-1	TGTGCCAGCAGCCCAGACAGGATAATGAACACTGAAGCTTTCTTT	CASSPDRIMNTEAFF
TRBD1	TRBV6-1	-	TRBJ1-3	TGTGCCAGCAGTGAACTGACAGGGATCGGAAACACCATATATTTT	CASSELTGIGNTIYF
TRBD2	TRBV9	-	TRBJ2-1	TGTGCCAGCAGCGTATGGGGGGGATCCTACAATGAGCAGTTCTTC	CASSVWGGSYNEQFF
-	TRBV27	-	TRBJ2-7	TGTGCCAGCAGTTTATACGGGGGCTACGAGCAGTACTTC	CASSLYGGYEQYF
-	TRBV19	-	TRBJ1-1	TGTGCCACCGGGGTACGGGACACTGAAGCTTTCTTT	CATGVRDTEAFF
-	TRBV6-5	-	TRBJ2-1	TGTGCCAGCAGCTACGAACTTTACAATGAGCAGTTCTTC	CASSYELYNEQFF
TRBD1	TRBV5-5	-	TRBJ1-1	TGTGCCACTTCGACAGGGTCGACGGCTTTCTTT	CATSTGSTAFF
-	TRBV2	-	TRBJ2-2	TGTGCCAGCAGTGAAGTGGGGGGGGCAAACACCGGGGAGCTGTTTTTT	CASSEVGGANTGELFF
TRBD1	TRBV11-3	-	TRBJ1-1	TGTGCCAGCAGCTTAGTAACAGGGGGATACACTGAAGCTTTCTTT	CASSLVTGGYTEAFF
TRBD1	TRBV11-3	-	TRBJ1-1	TGTGCCAGCAGCCAACCCGACAGGGGGAGGAACCCTGAAGCTTTCTTT	CASSQPDRGRNPEAFF
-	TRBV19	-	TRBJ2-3	TGTGCCAGCCAGGGTGTTGGGGGCACAGATACGCAGTATTTT	CASQGVGGTDTQYF
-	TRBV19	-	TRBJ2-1	TGTGCCAGTAGTTTCAGGGTGAATGAGCAGTTCTTC	CASSFRVNEQFF
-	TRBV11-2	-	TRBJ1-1	TGTGCCAGCAGCATACCAAACAGTAACACTGAAGCTTTCTTT	CASSIPNSNTEAFF
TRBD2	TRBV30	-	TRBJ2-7	TGTGCCTGGAGCGGGGGGAGTTCTTCCTACGAGCAGTACTTC	CAWSGGSSSYEQYF
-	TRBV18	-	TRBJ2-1	TGTGCCAGCTCACCATGGGGAGCTGACAATGAGCAGTTCTTC	CASSPWGADNEQFF
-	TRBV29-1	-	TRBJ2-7	TGCAGCGCTGGCGGGGGCTTAAAGAGCTCCTACGAGCAGTACTTC	CSAGGGLKSSYEQYF
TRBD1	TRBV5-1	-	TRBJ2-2	TGCGCCAGCAGCTTGGGCCTGACAGGGGATTGGACCGGGGAGCTGTTTTTT	CASSLGLTGDWTGELFF
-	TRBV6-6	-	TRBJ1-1	TGTGCCAGCAGCAGCGGACAGCTGAACACTGAAGCTTTCTTT	CASSSGQLNTEAFF
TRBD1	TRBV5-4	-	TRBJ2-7	TGTGCCAGCAGCCCGACAGGGTACCGCTCCTACGAGCAGTACTTC	CASSPTGYRSYEQYF
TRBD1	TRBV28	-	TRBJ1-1	TGTGCCAGCAGTTTGCGGACAGGGGTCCATACGGCTTTCTTT	CASSLRTGVHTAFF